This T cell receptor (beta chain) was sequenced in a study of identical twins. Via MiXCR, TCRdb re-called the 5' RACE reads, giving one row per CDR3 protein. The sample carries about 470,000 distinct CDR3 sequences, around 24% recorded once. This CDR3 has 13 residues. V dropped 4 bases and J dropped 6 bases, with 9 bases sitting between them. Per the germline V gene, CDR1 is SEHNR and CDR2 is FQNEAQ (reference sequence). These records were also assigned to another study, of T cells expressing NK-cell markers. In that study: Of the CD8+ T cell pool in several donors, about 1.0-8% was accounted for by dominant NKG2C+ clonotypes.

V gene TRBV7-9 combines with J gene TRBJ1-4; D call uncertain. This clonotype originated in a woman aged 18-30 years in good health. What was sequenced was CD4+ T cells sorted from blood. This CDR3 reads CASSSYGDEKLFF. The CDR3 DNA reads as TGTGCCAGCAGCTCGTACGGGGATGAAAAACTGTTTTTT.